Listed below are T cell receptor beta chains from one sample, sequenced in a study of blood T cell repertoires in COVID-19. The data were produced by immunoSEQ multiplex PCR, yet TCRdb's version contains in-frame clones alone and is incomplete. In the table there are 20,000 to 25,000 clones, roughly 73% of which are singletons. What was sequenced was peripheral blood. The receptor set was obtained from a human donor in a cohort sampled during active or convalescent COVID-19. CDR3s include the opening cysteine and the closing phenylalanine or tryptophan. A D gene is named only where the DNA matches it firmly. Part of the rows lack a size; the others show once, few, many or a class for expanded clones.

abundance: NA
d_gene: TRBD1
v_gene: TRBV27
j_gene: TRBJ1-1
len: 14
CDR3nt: TGTGCCAGCAGTCTAGGGACAGTGGACACTGAAGCTTTCTTT
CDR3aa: CASSLGTVDTEAFF

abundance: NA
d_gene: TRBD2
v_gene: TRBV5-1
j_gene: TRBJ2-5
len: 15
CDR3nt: TGCGCCAGCAGCTTCGGACTAGCGGGGCAAGAGACCCAGTACTTC
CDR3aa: CASSFGLAGQETQYF

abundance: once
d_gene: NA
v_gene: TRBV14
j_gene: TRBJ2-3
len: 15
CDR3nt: TGTGCCAGCAGCCAGCTACTCGATCCTACAGATACGCAGTATTTT
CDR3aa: CASSQLLDPTDTQYF

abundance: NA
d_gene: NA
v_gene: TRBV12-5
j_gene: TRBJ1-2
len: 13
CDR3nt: TGTGCTAGTGGTTTGTATACTAACTATGGCTACACCTTC
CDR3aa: CASGLYTNYGYTF

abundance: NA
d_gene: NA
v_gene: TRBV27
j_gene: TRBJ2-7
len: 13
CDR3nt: TGTGCCAGCAGTCGTACACTATCCTACGAGCAGTACTTC
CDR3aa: CASSRTLSYEQYF

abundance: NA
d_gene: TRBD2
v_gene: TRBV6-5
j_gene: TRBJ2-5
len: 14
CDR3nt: TGTGCCAGCAGTTTCGAAAGGGAGGGAGAGACCCAGTACTTC
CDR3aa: CASSFEREGETQYF

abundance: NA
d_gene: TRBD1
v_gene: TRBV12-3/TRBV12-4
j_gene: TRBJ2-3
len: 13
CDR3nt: TGTGCCAGCAAGGACAGGGTCACAGATACGCAGTATTTT
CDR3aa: CASKDRVTDTQYF

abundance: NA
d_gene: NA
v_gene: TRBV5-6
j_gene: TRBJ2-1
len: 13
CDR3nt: TGTGCCAGCAGAATAGTGAGAAACAATGAGCAGTTCTTC
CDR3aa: CASRIVRNNEQFF

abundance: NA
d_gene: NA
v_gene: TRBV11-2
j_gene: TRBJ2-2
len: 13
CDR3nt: TGTGCCAGCAGCTGGGAGTCCGCCGGGGAGCTGTTTTTT
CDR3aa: CASSWESAGELFF

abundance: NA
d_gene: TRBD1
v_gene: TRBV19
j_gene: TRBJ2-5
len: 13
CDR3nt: TGTGCCTTCAGGGACAGGGGGGGGGAGACCCAGTACTTC
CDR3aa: CAFRDRGGETQYF

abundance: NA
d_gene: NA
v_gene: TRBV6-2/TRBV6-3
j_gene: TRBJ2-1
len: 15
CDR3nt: TGTGCCAGCAGTTACAGGGGGTCTTTATACAATGAGCAGTTCTTC
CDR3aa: CASSYRGSLYNEQFF

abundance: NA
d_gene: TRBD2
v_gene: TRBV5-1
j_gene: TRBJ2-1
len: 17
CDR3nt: TGCGCCAGCAGCTTGGTCGCGGGAGGTACGGGGAACAATGAGCAGTTCTTC
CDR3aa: CASSLVAGGTGNNEQFF

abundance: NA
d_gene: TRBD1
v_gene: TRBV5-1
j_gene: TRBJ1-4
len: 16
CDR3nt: TGCGCCAGCAGCTTCCAGGGACAGGGACAAAATGAAAAACTGTTTTTT
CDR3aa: CASSFQGQGQNEKLFF

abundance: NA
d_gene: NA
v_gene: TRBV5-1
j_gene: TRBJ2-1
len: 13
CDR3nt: TGCGCCAGCAGCTTCGGACTCAAGAATGAGCAGTTCTTC
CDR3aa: CASSFGLKNEQFF

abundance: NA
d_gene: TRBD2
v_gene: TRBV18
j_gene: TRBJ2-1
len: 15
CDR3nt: TGTGCCAGCTCACGTGGATTGGGAGGGGAAGGAGAGCAGTTCTTC
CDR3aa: CASSRGLGGEGEQFF

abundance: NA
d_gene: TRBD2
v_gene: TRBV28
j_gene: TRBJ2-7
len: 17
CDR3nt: TGTGCCAGCAGTTCACCTAGCGGGAGAGTAAGCCCCTACGAGCAGTACTTC
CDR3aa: CASSSPSGRVSPYEQYF

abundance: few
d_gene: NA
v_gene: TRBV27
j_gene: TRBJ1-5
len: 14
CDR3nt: TGTGCCAGCAGTTTCCGGGGTCTGAATCAGCCCCAGCATTTT
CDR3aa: CASSFRGLNQPQHF

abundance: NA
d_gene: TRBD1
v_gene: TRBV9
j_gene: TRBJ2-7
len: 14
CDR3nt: TGTGCCAGCAGCCGACAGGGGTCCCTCTACGAGCAGTACTTC
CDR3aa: CASSRQGSLYEQYF

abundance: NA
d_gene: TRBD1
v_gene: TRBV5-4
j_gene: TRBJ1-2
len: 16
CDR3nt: TGTGCCAGCAGCCCCGGACAGGGGGCTAATAACTATGGCTACACCTTC
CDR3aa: CASSPGQGANNYGYTF

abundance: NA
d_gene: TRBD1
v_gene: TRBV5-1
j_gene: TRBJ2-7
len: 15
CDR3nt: TGCGCCAGCAGCGGTGACAGGGGACCACCCTACGAGCAGTACTTC
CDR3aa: CASSGDRGPPYEQYF

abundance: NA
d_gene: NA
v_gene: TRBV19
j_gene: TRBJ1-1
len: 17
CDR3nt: TGTGCCAGTAGTATAGATCGGCTTGGGCAGGGGAACACTGAAGCTTTCTTT
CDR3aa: CASSIDRLGQGNTEAFF

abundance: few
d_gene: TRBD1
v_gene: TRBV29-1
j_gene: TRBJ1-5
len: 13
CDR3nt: TGCAGCGTCGGACAGGGGGAGAATCAGCCCCAGCATTTT
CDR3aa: CSVGQGENQPQHF

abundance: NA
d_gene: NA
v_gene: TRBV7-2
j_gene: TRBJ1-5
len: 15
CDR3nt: TGTGCCAGCGATCAGGGAGGGACGATCAATCAGCCCCAGCATTTT
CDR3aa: CASDQGGTINQPQHF

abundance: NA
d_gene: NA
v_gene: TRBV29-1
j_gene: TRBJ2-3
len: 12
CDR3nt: TGCAGCGTTGAAGATCGAGGTGCTGGGCAGTATTTT
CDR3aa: CSVEDRGAGQYF

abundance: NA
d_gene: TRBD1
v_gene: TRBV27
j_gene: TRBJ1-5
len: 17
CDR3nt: TGTGCCAGCAGTTTCTTGGGACAGGGGGCCAGCAATCAGCCCCAGCATTTT
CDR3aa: CASSFLGQGASNQPQHF

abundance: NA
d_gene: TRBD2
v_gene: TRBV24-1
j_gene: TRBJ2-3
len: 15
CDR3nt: TGTGCCACCAGTGATTACGGGGGGACCACAGATACGCAGTATTTT
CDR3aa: CATSDYGGTTDTQYF

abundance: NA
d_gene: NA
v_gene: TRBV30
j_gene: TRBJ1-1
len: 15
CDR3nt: TGTGCCTGGACCTCTTTAGGGGTTATGAACACTGAAGCTTTCTTT
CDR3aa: CAWTSLGVMNTEAFF

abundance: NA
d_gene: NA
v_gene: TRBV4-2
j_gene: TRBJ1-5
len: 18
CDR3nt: TGTGCCAGCAGCCAAGAGCCCCGAACAGGCTATAGCAATCAGCCCCAGCATTTT
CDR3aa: CASSQEPRTGYSNQPQHF

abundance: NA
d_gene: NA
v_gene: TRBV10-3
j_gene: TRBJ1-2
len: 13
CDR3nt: TGTGCCATCAGTGAGTATAGCGCCTATGGCTACACCTTC
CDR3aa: CAISEYSAYGYTF

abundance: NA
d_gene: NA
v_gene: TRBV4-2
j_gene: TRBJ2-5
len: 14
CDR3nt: TGTGCCAGCAGCCAAGGCGCTTCTCGAGAGACCCAGTACTTC
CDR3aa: CASSQGASRETQYF

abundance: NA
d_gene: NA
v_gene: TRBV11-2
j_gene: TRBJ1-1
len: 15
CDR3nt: TGTGCCAGCAGCTTAGGGCAATCGGGGGTACAGGAAGCTTTCTTT
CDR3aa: CASSLGQSGVQEAFF

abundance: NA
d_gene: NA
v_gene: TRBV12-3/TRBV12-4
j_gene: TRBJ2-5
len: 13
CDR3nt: TGTGCCAGCAGTCCCCTAGCTTGGGAGACCCAGTACTTC
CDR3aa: CASSPLAWETQYF

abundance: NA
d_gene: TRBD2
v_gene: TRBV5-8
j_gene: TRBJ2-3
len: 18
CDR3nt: TGTGCCAGCAGCTTGGAAACTCTAGCGGGAGGTCGCACAGATACGCAGTATTTT
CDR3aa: CASSLETLAGGRTDTQYF

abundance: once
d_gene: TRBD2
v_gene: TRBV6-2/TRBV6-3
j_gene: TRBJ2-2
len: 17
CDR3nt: TGTGCCAGCAGTCACTGGACTAGCGGGAGAAACACCGGGGAGCTGTTTTTT
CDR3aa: CASSHWTSGRNTGELFF

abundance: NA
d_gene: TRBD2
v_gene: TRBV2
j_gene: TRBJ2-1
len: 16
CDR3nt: TGTGCCAGCAGTCAAGCCGGGACTAGCGGGAGAATTGAGCAGTTCTTC
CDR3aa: CASSQAGTSGRIEQFF

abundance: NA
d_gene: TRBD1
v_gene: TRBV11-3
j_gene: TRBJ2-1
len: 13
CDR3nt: TGTGCCAGCACGCAGGGGGTGGGTAATGAGCAGTTCTTC
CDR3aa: CASTQGVGNEQFF

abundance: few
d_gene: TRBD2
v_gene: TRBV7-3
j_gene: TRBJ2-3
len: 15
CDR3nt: TGTGCCAGCAGCCCCCTAGCGGGGGGCCCAGATACGCAGTATTTT
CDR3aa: CASSPLAGGPDTQYF

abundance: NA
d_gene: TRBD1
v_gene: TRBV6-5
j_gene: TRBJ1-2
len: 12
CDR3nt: TGTGCCAGTTCCACAGGGGGAGGGGGCTACACCTTC
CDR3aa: CASSTGGGGYTF

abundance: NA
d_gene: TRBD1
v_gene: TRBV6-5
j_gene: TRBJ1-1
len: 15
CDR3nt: TGTGCCAGCAGTTTAGAGGGGGCGCGAGGTACTGAAGCTTTCTTT
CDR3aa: CASSLEGARGTEAFF

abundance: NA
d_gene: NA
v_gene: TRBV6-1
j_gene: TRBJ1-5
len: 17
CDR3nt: TGTGCCAGCAGTGCGTGGTTGACTGGAGGGTTAGACCAGCCCCAGCATTTT
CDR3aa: CASSAWLTGGLDQPQHF